One and the same sample provided the 9 T cell receptor beta chains below, sequenced in a study of T-cell reconstitution after alpha-beta-depleted transplantation in children. Construction of the TCRbeta library involved unique molecular identifiers. MiXCR, run by TCRdb on the PCR reads, gives a single entry per CDR3 protein. The sample has 450,000 to 550,000 distinct CDR3 sequences, roughly 11% seen once. The sample in question was PBMCs, mostly from graft donor cells, obtained 180 days after TCRalphabeta/CD19-depleted stem cell transplant. These receptors came from a female patient under 10 years old who had a stem cell transplant for aplastic anemia, so the T cells may come from the graft donor.

J is TRBJ2-6 and V is TRBV24-1; a possible D gene is TRBD1 (6 bases). V was clipped by 2 bases and J by 0 bases, with 7 bases between them. The germline V gene encodes CDR1 KGHDR and CDR2 SFDVKD. The CDR3 sequence is 16 residues long. CDR3 nucleotides: TGTGCCACCAGTGATTCACAGGGCTCTGGGGCCAACGTCCTGACTTTC. Encoded protein: CATSDSQGSGANVLTF.

This clonotype has just a few counts. The chain employs TRBV7-2 and TRBJ2-5; a weak D match, TRBD1 (5 bases). CDR3 length: 14 residues. Germline loops: CDR1 SGHTA, CDR2 FQGNSA. V shed 5 bases and J shed 2 bases, with 12 bases lying between them. The CDR3 reads CASSPRAVQETQYF. The CDR3 bases are TGTGCCAGCAGCCCCAGGGCGGTTCAAGAGACCCAGTACTTC.

The J gene is TRBJ1-1, the V gene TRBV29-1; the D is unclear. Trimming shortened V by 4 bases and J by 5 bases, and 8 bases separated the two germline ends. CDR3 length: 11 amino acids. Per germline, CDR1 SQVTM and CDR2 ANQGSEA. CDR3 sequence reads: CSVGPKTEAFF. The CDR3 DNA is TGCAGCGTTGGACCCAAGACTGAAGCTTTCTTT.

This chain joins TRBV12-3 or TRBV12-4 and TRBJ1-5; TRBD1 aligns across 8 bases. This CDR3 has 18 residues. V lost 5 bases and J lost 1; bases outside the gene matches: 13. The CDR3 nucleotides read TGTGCCAGCAGTCCGCGACAGGGGCGAAATCCCAGCAATCAGCCCCAGCATTTT. Amino acid sequence: CASSPRQGRNPSNQPQHF.

This clonotype was observed a few times. V usage is TRBV21-1 and J usage is TRBJ1-3; the table gives TRBD1 as D, unverified against the DNA. TRBV21-1 is flagged as a pseudogene. The CDR3 is 17 residues long. The CDR3 sequence: CASSNPDRALSGNTIYF. CDR3 nucleotides: TGTGCCAGCAGCAATCCGGACAGGGCCCTCTCTGGAAACACCATATATTTT.

This clonotype was seen ten or more times. The chain links TRBV29-1 to TRBJ2-1; D might be TRBD1 (5 bases). V was shortened by 7 bases and J by 2 bases, with 12 bases between the two germline ends. The CDR3 contains 13 residues. Germline V gene sequence: CDR1 SQVTM, CDR2 ANQGSEA. The CDR3 here is CSAHLDTYNEQFF. CDR3 nucleotides: TGCAGCGCTCACTTGGACACCTACAATGAGCAGTTCTTC.

CDR3 protein: CASSQAGNPLRAFF. CDR3 nucleotides: TGTGCCAGCAGCCAAGCAGGGAACCCCCTACGGGCTTTCTTT. The chain employs TRBV4-2 and TRBJ1-1, with D maybe TRBD1 (5 bases). CDR1 and CDR2 from the germline V gene are LGHNA and YNFKEQ. There are 14 residues in the CDR3. The V end lost 1 base, the J end lost 11 bases, and 17 bases lay between the germline ends.

This clonotype has only one observation. This chain links TRBV29-1 with TRBJ1-1; perhaps TRBD1 as D (5 bases). The CDR3 has 16 amino acids. V gave up 4 bases and J gave up 3 bases, with 21 bases separating them. Germline V gene data show CDR1 as SQVTM and CDR2 as ANQGSEA. The CDR3 nucleotides are TGCAGCGTTGTCGGGGGGGAGGGGCGCCCGGACACTGAAGCTTTCTTT. Translation gives CSVVGGEGRPDTEAFF.

In its sample, this clonotype was seen a few times. V and J are TRBV12-3 or TRBV12-4 and TRBJ1-6, with a tentative D call TRBD1 (6 bases). Trimming removed 5 bases from V and 10 bases from J, with 18 bases in between. This CDR3 comprises 15 residues. The DNA for the CDR3 is TGTGCCAGCAGTCCTCAGGGGCAGGGGAAATCACCCCTCCACTTT. Amino acid sequence: CASSPQGQGKSPLHF.